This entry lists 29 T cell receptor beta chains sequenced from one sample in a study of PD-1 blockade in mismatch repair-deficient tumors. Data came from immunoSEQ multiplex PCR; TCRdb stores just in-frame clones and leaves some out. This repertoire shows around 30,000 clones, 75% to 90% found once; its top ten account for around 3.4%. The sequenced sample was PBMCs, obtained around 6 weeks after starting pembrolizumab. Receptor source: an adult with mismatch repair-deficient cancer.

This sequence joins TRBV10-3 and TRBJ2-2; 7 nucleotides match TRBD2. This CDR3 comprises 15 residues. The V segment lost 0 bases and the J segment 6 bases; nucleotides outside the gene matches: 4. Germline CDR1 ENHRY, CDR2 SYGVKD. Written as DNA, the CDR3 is TGTGCCATCAGTGAGTCGACTAGCAAGCCCGGGGAGCTGTTTTTT. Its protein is CAISESTSKPGELFF.

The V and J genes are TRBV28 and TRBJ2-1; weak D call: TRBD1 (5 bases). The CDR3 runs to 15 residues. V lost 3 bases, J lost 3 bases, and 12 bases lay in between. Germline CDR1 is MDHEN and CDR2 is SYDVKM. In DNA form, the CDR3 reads TGTGCCAGCAGTTTGGATTCGACAGACTACAATGAGCAGTTCTTC. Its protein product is CASSLDSTDYNEQFF.

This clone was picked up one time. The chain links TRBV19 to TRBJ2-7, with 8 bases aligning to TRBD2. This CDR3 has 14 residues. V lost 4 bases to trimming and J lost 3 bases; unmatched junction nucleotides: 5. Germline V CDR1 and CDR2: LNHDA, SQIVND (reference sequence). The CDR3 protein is CASSKTGLVYEQYF. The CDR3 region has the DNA TGTGCCAGTAGTAAAACGGGACTAGTCTACGAGCAGTACTTC.

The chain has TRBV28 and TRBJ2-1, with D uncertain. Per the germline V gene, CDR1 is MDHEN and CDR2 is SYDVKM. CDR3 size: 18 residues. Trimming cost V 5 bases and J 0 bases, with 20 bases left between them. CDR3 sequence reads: CASSPLISPSDSYNEQFF. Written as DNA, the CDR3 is TGTGCCAGCAGTCCCCTTATCTCTCCTTCAGACTCCTACAATGAGCAGTTCTTC.

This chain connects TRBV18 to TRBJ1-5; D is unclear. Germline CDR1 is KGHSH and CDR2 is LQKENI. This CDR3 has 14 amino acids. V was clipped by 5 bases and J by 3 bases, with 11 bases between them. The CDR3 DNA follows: TGTGCCAGCTCATTTGGGAGAAACAATCAGCCCCAGCATTTT. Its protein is CASSFGRNNQPQHF. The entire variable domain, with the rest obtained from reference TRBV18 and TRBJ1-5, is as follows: NAGVMQNPRHLVRRRGQEARLRCSPMKGHSHVYWYRQLPEEGLKFMVYLQKENIIDESGMPKERFSAEFPKEGPSILRIQQVVRGDSAAYFCASSFGRNNQPQHFGDGTRLSIL.

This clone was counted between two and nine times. The CDR3 region is CASSQDDLGGLSEKLFF. CDR3 DNA: TGCGCCAGCAGCCAAGATGACTTAGGGGGCTTGAGCGAAAAACTGTTTTTT. The V gene is TRBV4-1, the J gene TRBJ1-4, with TRBD1 matching over 7 bases. V was pared by 0 bases and J by 8 bases, with 12 bases of the junction left unmatched. Germline values: CDR1 MGHRA, CDR2 YSYEKL. The CDR3 runs to 17 residues.

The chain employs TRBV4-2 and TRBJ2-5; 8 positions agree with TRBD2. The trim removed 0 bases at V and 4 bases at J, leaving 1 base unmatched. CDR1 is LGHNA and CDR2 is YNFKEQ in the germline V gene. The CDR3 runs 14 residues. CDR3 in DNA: TGTGCCAGCAGCCAAGACGGGGGGGCAGAGACCCAGTACTTC. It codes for CASSQDGGAETQYF.

The CDR3, as DNA: TGTGCTAGTTCTACGAGTGGGGGGTCAGGGACCCAGTACTTC. This codes for CASSTSGGSGTQYF. The J gene is TRBJ2-5, the V gene TRBV12-5; D might be TRBD2 (6 bases). V was cut by 8 bases and J by 7 bases, with 20 bases left in between. Germline CDR1 is LGHNT and CDR2 is FRNRAP. CDR3 size: 14 residues.

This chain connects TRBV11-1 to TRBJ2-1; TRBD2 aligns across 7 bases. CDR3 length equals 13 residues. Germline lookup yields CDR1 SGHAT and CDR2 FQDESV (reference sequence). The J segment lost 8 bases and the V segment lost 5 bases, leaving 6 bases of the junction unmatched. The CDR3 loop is CASSATSAYEQFF. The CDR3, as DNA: TGTGCCAGCAGCGCAACTAGCGCCTATGAGCAGTTCTTC.

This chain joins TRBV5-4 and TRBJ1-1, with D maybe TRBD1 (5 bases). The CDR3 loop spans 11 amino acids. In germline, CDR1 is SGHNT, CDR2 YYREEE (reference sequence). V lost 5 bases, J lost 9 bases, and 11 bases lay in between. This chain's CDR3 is CASRDAGKAFF. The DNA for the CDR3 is TGTGCCAGCAGGGATGCAGGGAAAGCTTTCTTT.

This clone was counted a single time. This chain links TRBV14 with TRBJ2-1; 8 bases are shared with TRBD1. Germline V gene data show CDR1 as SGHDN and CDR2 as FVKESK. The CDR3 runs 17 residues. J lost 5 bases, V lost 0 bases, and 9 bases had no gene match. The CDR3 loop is CASSQDYIGQGNNEQFF. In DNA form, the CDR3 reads TGTGCCAGCAGCCAAGATTATATAGGACAGGGTAACAATGAGCAGTTCTTC.

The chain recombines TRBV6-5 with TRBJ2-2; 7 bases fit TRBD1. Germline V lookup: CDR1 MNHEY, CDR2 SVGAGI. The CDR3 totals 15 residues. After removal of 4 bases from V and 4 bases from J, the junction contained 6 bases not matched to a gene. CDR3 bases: TGTGCCAGCAGTTCATGGACAGGTCCCACCGGGGAGCTGTTTTTT. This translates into CASSSWTGPTGELFF.

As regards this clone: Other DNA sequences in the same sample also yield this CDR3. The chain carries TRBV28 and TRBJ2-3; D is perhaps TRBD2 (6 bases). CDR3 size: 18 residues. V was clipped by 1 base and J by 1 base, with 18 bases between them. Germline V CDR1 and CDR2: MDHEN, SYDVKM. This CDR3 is CASSLFLVAGMGTDTQYF. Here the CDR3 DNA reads TGTGCCAGCAGTTTATTTTTAGTGGCGGGAATGGGCACAGATACGCAGTATTTT.

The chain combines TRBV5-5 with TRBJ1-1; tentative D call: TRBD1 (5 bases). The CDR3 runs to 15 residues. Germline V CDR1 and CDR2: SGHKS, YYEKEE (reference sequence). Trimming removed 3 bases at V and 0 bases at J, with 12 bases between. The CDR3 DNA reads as TGTGCCAGCAGCTCCACAGGAGTGGTGAACACTGAAGCTTTCTTT. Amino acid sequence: CASSSTGVVNTEAFF.

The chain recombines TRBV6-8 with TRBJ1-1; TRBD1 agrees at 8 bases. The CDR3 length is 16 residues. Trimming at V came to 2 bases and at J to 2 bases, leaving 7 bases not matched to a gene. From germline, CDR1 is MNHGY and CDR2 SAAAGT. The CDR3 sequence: CASSYRPDRVNTEAFF. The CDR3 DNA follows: TGTGCCAGCAGTTACCGCCCGGACAGGGTAAACACTGAAGCTTTCTTT.

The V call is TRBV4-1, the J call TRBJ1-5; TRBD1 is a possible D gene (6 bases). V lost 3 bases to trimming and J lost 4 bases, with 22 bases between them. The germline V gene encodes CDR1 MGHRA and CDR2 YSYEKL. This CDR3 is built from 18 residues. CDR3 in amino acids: CASSHLRRTAGANQPQHF. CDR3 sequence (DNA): TGCGCCAGCAGCCACCTGAGGAGGACAGCGGGAGCAAATCAGCCCCAGCATTTT.

The CDR3, as DNA: TGCAGCGTTGACCCCCCAGGGGGCCAAGAGACCCAGTACTTC. It yields the protein CSVDPPGGQETQYF. V is TRBV29-1 and J is TRBJ2-5; 7 bases line up with TRBD1. The CDR3 consists of 14 residues. The V segment lost 3 bases and the J segment 1 base; nucleotides outside the gene matches: 5. Germline V CDR1 and CDR2: SQVTM, ANQGSEA. Variable domain in full (rest from reference TRBV29-1 and TRBJ2-5): SAVISQKPSRDICQRGTSLTIQCQVDSQVTMMFWYRQQPGQSLTLIATANQGSEATYESGFVIDKFPISRPNLTFSTLTVSNMSPEDSSIYLCSVDPPGGQETQYFGPGTRLLVL.

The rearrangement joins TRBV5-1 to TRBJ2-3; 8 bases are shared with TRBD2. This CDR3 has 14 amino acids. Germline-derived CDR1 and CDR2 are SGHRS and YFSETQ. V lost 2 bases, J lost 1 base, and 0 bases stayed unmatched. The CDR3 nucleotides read TGCGCCAGCAGCTTAGCGGGAGGCACAGATACGCAGTATTTT. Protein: CASSLAGGTDTQYF.

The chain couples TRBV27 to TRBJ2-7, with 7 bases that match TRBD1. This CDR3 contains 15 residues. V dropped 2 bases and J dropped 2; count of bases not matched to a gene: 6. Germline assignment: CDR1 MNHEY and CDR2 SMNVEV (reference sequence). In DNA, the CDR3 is TGTGCCAGCAGTTTAGAGCAGGGGGTTACCTACGAGCAGTACTTC. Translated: CASSLEQGVTYEQYF.

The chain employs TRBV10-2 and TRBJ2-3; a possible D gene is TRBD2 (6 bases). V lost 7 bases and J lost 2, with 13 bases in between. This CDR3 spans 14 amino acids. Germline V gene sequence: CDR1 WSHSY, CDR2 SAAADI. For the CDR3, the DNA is TGCGCCAGCAACGTAGGCGGGACCACAGATACGCAGTATTTT. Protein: CASNVGGTTDTQYF.

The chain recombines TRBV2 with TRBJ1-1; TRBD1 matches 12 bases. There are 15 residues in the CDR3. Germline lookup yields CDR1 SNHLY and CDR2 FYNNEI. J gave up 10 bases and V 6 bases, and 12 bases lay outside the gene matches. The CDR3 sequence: CASSLTGTGGVRAFF. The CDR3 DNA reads TGTGCCAGCAGCCTAACCGGGACAGGGGGCGTTAGAGCTTTCTTT.

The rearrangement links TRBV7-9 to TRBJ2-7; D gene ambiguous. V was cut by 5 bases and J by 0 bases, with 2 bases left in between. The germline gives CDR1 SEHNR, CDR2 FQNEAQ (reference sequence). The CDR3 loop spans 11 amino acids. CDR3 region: CASSLSYEQYF. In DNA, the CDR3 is TGTGCCAGCAGCCTCTCCTACGAGCAGTACTTC.

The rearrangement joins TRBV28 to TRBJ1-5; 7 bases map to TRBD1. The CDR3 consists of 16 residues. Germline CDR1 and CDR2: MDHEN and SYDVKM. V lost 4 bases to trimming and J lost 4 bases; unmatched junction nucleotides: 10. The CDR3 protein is CASSSRRQGGNQPQHF. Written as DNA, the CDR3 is TGTGCCAGCAGTTCAAGACGACAGGGTGGAAATCAGCCCCAGCATTTT.

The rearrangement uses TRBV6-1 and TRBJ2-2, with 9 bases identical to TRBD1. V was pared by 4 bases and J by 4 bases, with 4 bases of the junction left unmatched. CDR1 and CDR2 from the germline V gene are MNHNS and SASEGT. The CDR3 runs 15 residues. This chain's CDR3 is CASSVRDRATGELFF. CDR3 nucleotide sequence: TGTGCCAGCAGTGTCAGGGACAGGGCCACCGGGGAGCTGTTTTTT.

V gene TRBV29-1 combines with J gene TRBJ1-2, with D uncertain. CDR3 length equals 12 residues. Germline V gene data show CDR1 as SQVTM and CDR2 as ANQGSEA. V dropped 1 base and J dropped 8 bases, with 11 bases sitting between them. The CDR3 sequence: CSVEASSGGYTF. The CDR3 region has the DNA TGCAGCGTTGAAGCTTCATCAGGAGGCTACACCTTC.

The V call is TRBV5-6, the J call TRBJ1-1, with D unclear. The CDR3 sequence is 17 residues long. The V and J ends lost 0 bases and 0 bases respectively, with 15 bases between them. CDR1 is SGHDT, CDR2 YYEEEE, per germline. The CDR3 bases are TGTGCCAGCAGCTTGGCCAGGTATCGGGATTTGAACACTGAAGCTTTCTTT. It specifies CASSLARYRDLNTEAFF.

The CDR3, as DNA: TGTGCCAGCAGCACTACACCGGGACTAGCGGGAAATGAGCAGTTCTTC. This encodes CASSTTPGLAGNEQFF. The chain has TRBV9 and TRBJ2-1, with 13 nucleotides matching TRBD2. The CDR3 totals 16 residues. Germline CDR1 reads SGDLS; CDR2 reads YYNGEE. Trimming took 4 bases from V and 7 from J; bases not matched to a gene: 8.

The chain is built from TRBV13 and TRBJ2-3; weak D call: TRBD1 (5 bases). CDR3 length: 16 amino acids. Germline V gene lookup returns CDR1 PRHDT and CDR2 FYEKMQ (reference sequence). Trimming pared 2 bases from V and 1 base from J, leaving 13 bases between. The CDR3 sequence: CASSLRTTSGTDTQYF. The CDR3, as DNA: TGTGCCAGCAGCTTAAGGACAACCTCAGGCACAGATACGCAGTATTTT.

The CDR3 spells CASSLDGAGPQHF. DNA for the CDR3: TGTGCCAGCAGCTTAGATGGGGCCGGGCCCCAGCATTTT. V is TRBV11-2 and J is TRBJ1-5; TRBD1 is a possible D gene (5 bases). Per the germline V gene, CDR1 is SGHAT and CDR2 is FQNNGV. The CDR3 consists of 13 residues. Trimming left V 0 bases short and J 9 bases short, with 9 bases between.